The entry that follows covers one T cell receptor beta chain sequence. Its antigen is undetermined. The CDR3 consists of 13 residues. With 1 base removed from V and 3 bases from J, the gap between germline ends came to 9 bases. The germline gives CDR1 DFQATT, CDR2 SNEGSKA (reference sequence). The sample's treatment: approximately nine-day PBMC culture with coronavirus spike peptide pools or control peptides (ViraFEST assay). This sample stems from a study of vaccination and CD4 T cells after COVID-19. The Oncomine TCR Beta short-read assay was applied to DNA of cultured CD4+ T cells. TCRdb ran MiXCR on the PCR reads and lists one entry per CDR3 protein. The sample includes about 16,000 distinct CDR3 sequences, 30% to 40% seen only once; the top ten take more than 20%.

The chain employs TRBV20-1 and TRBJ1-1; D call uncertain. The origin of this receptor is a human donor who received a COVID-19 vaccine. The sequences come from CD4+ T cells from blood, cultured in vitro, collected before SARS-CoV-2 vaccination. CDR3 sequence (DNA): TGCAGTGCTAGAGCTGTCTGGGACACTGAAGCTTTCTTT. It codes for CSARAVWDTEAFF.